This T cell receptor (beta chain) stems from a study of T-cell memory formation after mild COVID-19. Trimming took off 5 bases at V and 3 bases at J, with 18 bases between the two ends. Germline values: CDR1 DFQATT, CDR2 SNEGSKA (reference sequence). The CDR3 is made up of 15 amino acids. Details on this clonotype: What it binds is not known.

The study, taken as a whole, reports: There was no confirmation that second-wave clones peaking on day 37 were SARS-CoV-2 specific. Pre-infection memory held some responding clones, suggesting pre-existing cross-reactive T cells responded.

UMIs and sample barcodes were carried by the TCR alpha and TCR beta cDNA libraries that 5'RACE produced using constant-segment primers. TCRdb called the 5' RACE reads again in MiXCR, with one record for every CDR3 protein. The table has 150,000 to 200,000 distinct CDR3 sequences, roughly 31% seen once. The receptor's source is an adult woman who had mild COVID-19 (a few samples of this study predate the infection). Cell type and time point are not known. The genes are TRBV20-1 and TRBJ2-3, with a weak D call TRBD2 (6 bases). The sequencing input was PBMCs or a T cell subset sorted from them (not recorded which). The CDR3 here is CSAPRDFWGTDTQYF. In DNA form, the CDR3 reads TGCAGTGCTCCCCGGGACTTCTGGGGGACAGATACGCAGTATTTT.